Listed below are T cell receptor beta chains from one sample, sequenced in a study of blood T cell repertoires in COVID-19. The assay was immunoSEQ multiplex PCR, and TCRdb's table has in-frame clones only and misses some. This sample carries a few hundred thousand clones, about 89% of them seen once, and the ten largest clones take 9.5% to 15%. The specimen was peripheral blood. Receptor source: a woman aged 55-70 years with acute or convalescent COVID-19. Both conserved end residues are part of each CDR3. The D gene is left open where the match is weak. Where a row states a size, it is once, few, many or the class of an expanded clone; other rows omit it.

TRBV19,.,TRBJ2-5,.,TGTGCCAGTAGTGTCACTAGCAAGAAGACCCAGTACTTC,CASSVTSKKTQYF
TRBV18,.,TRBJ2-2,.,TGTGCCAGCTCACCGGGCAGACCTGATACCGGGGAGCTGTTTTTT,CASSPGRPDTGELFF
TRBV7-2,.,TRBJ1-1,.,TGTGCCAGCAGCGAGACAGCCTCGAACACTGAAGCTTTCTTT,CASSETASNTEAFF
TRBV19,TRBD1,TRBJ1-2,.,TGTGCCAGTAGTACTCAGGGGGCCCCCTATGGCTACACCTTC,CASSTQGAPYGYTF
TRBV7-9,TRBD1,TRBJ1-1,few,TGTGCCAGCCAGGGACAGTCGAACACTGAAGCTTTCTTT,CASQGQSNTEAFF
TRBV28,.,TRBJ1-2,.,TGTGCCAGCAGTTTATATAGTCTCACCCTTATTAACTATGGCTACACCTTC,CASSLYSLTLINYGYTF
TRBV5-1,.,TRBJ2-7,once,TGCGCCAGCAGCTTACCTATGGCAGGGGTTGGATCCCGCTACGAGCAGTACTTC,CASSLPMAGVGSRYEQYF
TRBV19,TRBD1,TRBJ1-1,.,TGTGCCAGTAATCCAGACAGGGGGCTGAGAACTGAAGCTTTCTTT,CASNPDRGLRTEAFF
TRBV2,TRBD1,TRBJ2-1,.,TGTGCCAGCTGGGGACAGGGCGACAATGAGCAGTTCTTC,CASWGQGDNEQFF
TRBV28,TRBD1,TRBJ1-5,.,TGTGCCAGCAGCTGGGACAGCTTGCAGCCCCAGCATTTT,CASSWDSLQPQHF
TRBV19,.,TRBJ1-5,few,TGTGCCAGTAGCGGGAGTAGCAATCAGCCCCAGCATTTT,CASSGSSNQPQHF
TRBV27,TRBD1,TRBJ2-7,once,TGTGCCAGCAGTTTGAGACAGGGATCCTACGAGCAGTACTTC,CASSLRQGSYEQYF
TRBV2,TRBD2,TRBJ2-1,.,TGTGCCAGCAGTGAGTGGGGACTAGTTACCAATGAGCAGTTCTTC,CASSEWGLVTNEQFF
TRBV5-5,TRBD1,TRBJ1-5,.,TGTGCCAGCAACAGGGGGTGGGATCAGCCCCAGCATTTT,CASNRGWDQPQHF
TRBV6-7,.,TRBJ2-3,.,TGTGCCAGCAGTTTGGGCTTGAGCACAGATACGCAGTATTTT,CASSLGLSTDTQYF
TRBV28,TRBD1,TRBJ1-5,.,TGTGCCAGCAGTTTCGGGACAGGGAATCAGCCCCAGCATTTT,CASSFGTGNQPQHF
TRBV4-1,.,TRBJ2-1,.,TGCGCCAGCAGCCAAGGGCCTGCATACGAGCAGTTCTTC,CASSQGPAYEQFF
TRBV24-1,.,TRBJ2-6,.,TGTGCCACCAGTGACCCCCGGGGTCTATACTCTGGGGCCAACGTCCTGACTTTC,CATSDPRGLYSGANVLTF
TRBV28,.,TRBJ2-7,.,TGTGCCAGCAGTCTTTCGGGCGAGCAGTACTTC,CASSLSGEQYF
TRBV2,.,TRBJ2-7,.,TGTGCCAGCATAGGACAGTCCTCCTACGAGCAGTACTTC,CASIGQSSYEQYF
TRBV6-5,.,TRBJ1-5,.,TGTGCCAGCAGCGGGGGGGTTACCAATCAGCCCCAGCATTTT,CASSGGVTNQPQHF
TRBV9,TRBD1,TRBJ2-7,.,TGTGCCAGCAGCGTCGGGACAGGGCCCTACGAGCAGTACTTC,CASSVGTGPYEQYF
TRBV7-2,.,TRBJ2-2,.,TGTGCCAGCAGTCCATTCGGGTCCGGGGAGCTGTTTTTT,CASSPFGSGELFF
TRBV19,.,TRBJ1-5,.,TGTGCCAGTAGTATAATGACATCGGAACAGCCCCAGCATTTT,CASSIMTSEQPQHF
TRBV5-8,.,TRBJ1-1,.,TGTGCCAGCAGCCCAGGTCCCAGGGTGATGACTGAAGCTTTCTTT,CASSPGPRVMTEAFF
TRBV7-8,TRBD1,TRBJ1-5,.,TGTGCCAGCAGCCGGGACAGGTCCAATCAGCCCCAGCATTTT,CASSRDRSNQPQHF